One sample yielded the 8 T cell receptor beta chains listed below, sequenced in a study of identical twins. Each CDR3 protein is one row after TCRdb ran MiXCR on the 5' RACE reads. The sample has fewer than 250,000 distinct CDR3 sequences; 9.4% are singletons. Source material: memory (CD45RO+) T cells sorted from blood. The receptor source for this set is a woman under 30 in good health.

The CDR3 spells CASSEGLEPSYEQYF. Written as DNA, the CDR3 is TGTGCCAGCAGTGAGGGACTAGAGCCGTCCTACGAGCAGTACTTC. The V gene is TRBV6-1, the J gene TRBJ2-7, with 8 bases that match TRBD2. CDR1 and CDR2 from the germline V gene are MNHNS and SASEGT. CDR3 length equals 15 residues. Trimming cost V 3 bases and J 1 base; bases outside gene matches: 5.

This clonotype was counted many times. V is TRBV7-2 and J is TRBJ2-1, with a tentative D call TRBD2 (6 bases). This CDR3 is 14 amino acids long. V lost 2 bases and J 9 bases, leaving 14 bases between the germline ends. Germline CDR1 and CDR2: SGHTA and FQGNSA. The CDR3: CASSLSPGEGEQFF. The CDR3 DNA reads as TGTGCCAGCAGCTTATCCCCGGGAGAAGGTGAGCAGTTCTTC.

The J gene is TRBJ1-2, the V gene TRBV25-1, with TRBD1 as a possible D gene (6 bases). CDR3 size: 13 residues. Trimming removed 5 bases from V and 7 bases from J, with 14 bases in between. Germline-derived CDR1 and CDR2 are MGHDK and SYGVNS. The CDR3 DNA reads TGTGCCAGCAGTAAACAGGGTTTAGGTGGCTACACCTTC. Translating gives CASSKQGLGGYTF.

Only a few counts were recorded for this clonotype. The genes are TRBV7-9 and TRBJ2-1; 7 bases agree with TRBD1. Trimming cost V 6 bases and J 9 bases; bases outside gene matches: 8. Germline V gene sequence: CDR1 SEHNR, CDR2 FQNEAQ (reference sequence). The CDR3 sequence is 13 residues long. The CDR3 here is CASSQQGRGEQFF. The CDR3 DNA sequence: TGTGCCAGCAGTCAACAGGGGCGAGGTGAGCAGTTCTTC.

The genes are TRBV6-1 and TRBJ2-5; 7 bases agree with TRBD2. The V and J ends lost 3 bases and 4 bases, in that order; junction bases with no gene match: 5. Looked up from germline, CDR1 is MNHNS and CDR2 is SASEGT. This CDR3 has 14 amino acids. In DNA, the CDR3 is TGTGCCAGCAGTGAGGGGGGGGGGATAGAGACCCAGTACTTC. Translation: CASSEGGGIETQYF.

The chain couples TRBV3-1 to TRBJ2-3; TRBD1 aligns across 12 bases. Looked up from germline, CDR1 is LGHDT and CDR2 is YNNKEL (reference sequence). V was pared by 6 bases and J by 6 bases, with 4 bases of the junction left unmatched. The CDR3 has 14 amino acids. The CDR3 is CASSSGQGADTQYF. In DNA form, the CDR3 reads TGTGCCAGCAGTTCGGGACAGGGGGCGGATACGCAGTATTTT.

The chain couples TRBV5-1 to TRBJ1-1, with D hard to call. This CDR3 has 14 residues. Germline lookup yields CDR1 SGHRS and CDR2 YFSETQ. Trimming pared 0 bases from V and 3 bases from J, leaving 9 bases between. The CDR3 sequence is CASSLGVGDTEAFF. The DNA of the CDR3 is TGCGCCAGCAGCTTGGGGGTTGGCGACACTGAAGCTTTCTTT.

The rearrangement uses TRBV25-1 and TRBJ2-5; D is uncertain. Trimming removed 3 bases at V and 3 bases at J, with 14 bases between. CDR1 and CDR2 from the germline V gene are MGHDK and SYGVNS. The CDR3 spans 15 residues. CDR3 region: CASSDSGTPKETQYF. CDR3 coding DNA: TGTGCCAGCAGTGACTCTGGAACCCCCAAAGAGACCCAGTACTTC.